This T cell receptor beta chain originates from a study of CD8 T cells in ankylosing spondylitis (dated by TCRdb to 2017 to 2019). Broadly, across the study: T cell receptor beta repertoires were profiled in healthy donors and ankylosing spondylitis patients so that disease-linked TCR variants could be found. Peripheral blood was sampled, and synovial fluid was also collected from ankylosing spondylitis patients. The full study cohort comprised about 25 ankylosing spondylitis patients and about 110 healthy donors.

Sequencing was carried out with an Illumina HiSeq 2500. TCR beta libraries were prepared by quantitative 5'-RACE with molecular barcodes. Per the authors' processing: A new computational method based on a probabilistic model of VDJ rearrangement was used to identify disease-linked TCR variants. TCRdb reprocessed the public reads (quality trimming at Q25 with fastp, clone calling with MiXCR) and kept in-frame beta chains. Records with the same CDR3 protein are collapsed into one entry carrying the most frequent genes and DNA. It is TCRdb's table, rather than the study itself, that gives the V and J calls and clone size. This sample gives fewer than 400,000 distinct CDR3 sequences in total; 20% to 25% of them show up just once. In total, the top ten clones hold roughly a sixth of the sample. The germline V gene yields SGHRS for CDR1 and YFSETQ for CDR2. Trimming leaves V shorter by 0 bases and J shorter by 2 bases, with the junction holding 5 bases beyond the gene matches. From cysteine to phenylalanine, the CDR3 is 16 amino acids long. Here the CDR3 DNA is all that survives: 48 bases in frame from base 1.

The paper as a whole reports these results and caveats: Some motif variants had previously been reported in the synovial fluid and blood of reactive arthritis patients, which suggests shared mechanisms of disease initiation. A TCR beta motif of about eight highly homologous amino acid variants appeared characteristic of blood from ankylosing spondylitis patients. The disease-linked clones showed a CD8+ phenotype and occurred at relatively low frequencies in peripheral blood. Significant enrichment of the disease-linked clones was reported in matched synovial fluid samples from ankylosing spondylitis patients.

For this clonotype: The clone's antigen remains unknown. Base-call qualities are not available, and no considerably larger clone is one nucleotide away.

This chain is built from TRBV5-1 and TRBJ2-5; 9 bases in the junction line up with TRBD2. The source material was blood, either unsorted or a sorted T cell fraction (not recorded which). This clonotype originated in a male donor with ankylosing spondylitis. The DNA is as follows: TGCGCCAGCAGCTTGGAGGCTAGCGGGGAGCAAGAGACCCAGTACTTC. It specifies CASSLEASGEQETQYF.